The 8 T cell receptor beta chains reported below all come from one sample, sequenced in a study of shared clonotypes between healthy human individuals. The data were produced by immunoSEQ multiplex PCR, yet TCRdb's version contains in-frame clones alone and is incomplete. The sample lists about 520,000 clones, roughly 80% occurring once. Sequenced input: PBMCs. The receptors come from a woman aged 40 to 50 in good health. Some clones in this sample may be carry-over from other donors' samples.

This chain uses TRBV18 with TRBJ1-1; TRBD1 aligns across 10 bases. In germline, CDR1 is KGHSH, CDR2 LQKENI. This CDR3 contains 15 residues. V lost 6 bases and J lost 0; bases outside the gene matches: 4. CDR3 loop: CASSGTGEVNTEAFF. Written as DNA, the CDR3 is TGTGCCAGCTCCGGGACAGGGGAAGTGAACACTGAAGCTTTCTTT.

The chain is built from TRBV12-5 and TRBJ1-5; D ambiguous. The germline CDR1 and CDR2 sequences are LGHNT and FRNRAP. The CDR3 length is 19 residues. The V end was cut by 0 bases, the J end by 1 base, with 19 bases between. Here the CDR3 reads CASGLVPPVGQISNQPQHF. The CDR3 DNA sequence: TGTGCTAGTGGTTTGGTGCCCCCCGTCGGCCAGATAAGCAATCAGCCCCAGCATTTT.

The chain employs TRBV27 and TRBJ2-6, with 11 bases aligning to TRBD2. With 2 bases clipped from V and 3 bases from J, the junction kept 6 bases outside the gene matches. Germline-derived CDR1 and CDR2 are MNHEY and SMNVEV (reference sequence). The CDR3 loop spans 18 amino acids. CDR3 DNA: TGTGCCAGCAGTTTACGACTAGCGGGGTTTATTGGGGCCAACGTCCTGACTTTC. Translation gives CASSLRLAGFIGANVLTF.

The chain employs TRBV27 and TRBJ1-5; the D is unclear. This CDR3 spans 17 amino acids. The V gene lost 3 bases and the J gene lost 2 bases, with 17 bases spanning the gap. The germline CDR1 and CDR2 sequences are MNHEY and SMNVEV (reference sequence). CDR3 nucleotide sequence: TGTGCCAGCAGTTTTGCGTCGGGTTGGGATGGCAATCAGCCCCAGCATTTT. This codes for CASSFASGWDGNQPQHF.

This clone was detected a few times. The chain joins TRBV5-6 to TRBJ2-3; no reliable D call. The germline CDR1 and CDR2 sequences are SGHDT and YYEEEE. This CDR3 comprises 14 residues. Trimming left V 0 bases short and J 1 base short, with 6 bases between. The CDR3: CASSLEVGTDTQYF. As DNA, the CDR3 is TGTGCCAGCAGCTTGGAAGTAGGCACAGATACGCAGTATTTT.

A word on this clone: This clone may be a read error of a much larger clone one base away. This rearrangement joins TRBV28 to TRBJ1-2, with D unresolved. Germline CDR1 is MDHEN and CDR2 is SYDVKM. The CDR3 covers 15 residues. V was cut by 4 bases and J by 3 bases, with 15 bases left in between. Here the CDR3 reads CASSYPRWRDYGYTF. The CDR3, as DNA: TGTGCCAGCAGTTACCCCCGCTGGAGGGACTATGGCTACACCTTC.

The chain recombines TRBV29-1 with TRBJ1-1, with D tentatively TRBD1 (6 bases). The length of the CDR3 is 13 residues. Trimming removed 6 bases at V and 5 bases at J, with 16 bases between. Germline V gene sequence: CDR1 SQVTM, CDR2 ANQGSEA. CDR3 nucleotide sequence: TGCAGCGTCGAACAGGGCGATGGGACTGAAGCTTTCTTT. Protein: CSVEQGDGTEAFF.

The chain has TRBV2 and TRBJ1-2; D might be TRBD1 (5 bases). The germline CDR1 and CDR2 sequences are SNHLY and FYNNEI. The CDR3 loop spans 14 amino acids. Trimming pared 3 bases from V and 1 base from J, leaving 9 bases between. CDR3 sequence reads: CASSDGALNYGYTF. CDR3 sequence (DNA): TGTGCCAGCAGTGACGGGGCACTTAACTATGGCTACACCTTC.